This T cell receptor beta chain is drawn from a study of T-cell memory formation after mild COVID-19. Study outcomes and limitations: Balance between CD4 and CD8 was seen in clones contracting day 15 to 85, and a CD4+ lean was seen in later expanders.

MiXCR, run by TCRdb on the 5' RACE reads, gives a single entry per CDR3 protein. The sample includes 450,000 to 650,000 distinct CDR3 sequences, about 20% seen only once; the top ten take around 11%. Comment on this clonotype: Its cognate antigen is unknown.

The germline CDR1 and CDR2 sequences are SGHRS and YFSETQ. The CDR3 has 14 amino acids. V shed 7 bases and J shed 9 bases, with 23 bases lying between them. The sequence derives from an adult woman who had mild COVID-19 (a few samples of this study predate the infection). Cell type and time point are not known. What was sequenced was PBMCs or a T cell subset sorted from them (not recorded which). The chain is built from TRBV5-1 and TRBJ2-7, with no clear D. The CDR3 bases are TGCGCCAGCGGAACCTCGGAGAATCCTGGTGGGCAGTACTTC. Its translation is CASGTSENPGGQYF. The full variable domain, completed using reference TRBV5-1 and TRBJ2-7, is KAGVTQTPRYLIKTRGQQVTLSCSPISGHRSVSWYQQTPGQGLQFLFEYFSETQRNKGNFPGRFSGRQFSNSRSEMNVSTLELGDSALYLCASGTSENPGGQYFGPGTRLTVT.